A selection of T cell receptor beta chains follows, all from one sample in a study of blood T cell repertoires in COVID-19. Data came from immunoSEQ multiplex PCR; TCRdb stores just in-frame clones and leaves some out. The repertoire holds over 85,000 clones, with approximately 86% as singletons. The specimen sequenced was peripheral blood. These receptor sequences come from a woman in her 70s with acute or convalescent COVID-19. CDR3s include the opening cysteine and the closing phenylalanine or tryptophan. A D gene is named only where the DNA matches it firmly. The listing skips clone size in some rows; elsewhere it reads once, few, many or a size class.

TGCAGCGTTGTAGTAGCCAAAAACATTCAGTACTTC	CSVVVAKNIQYF	TRBV29-1	TRBJ2-4	NA	NA
TGCGCCAGCAGCTTATCCCCCGACAGGACCGGGGAAGAAAAACTGTTTTTT	CASSLSPDRTGEEKLFF	TRBV5-1	TRBJ1-4	NA	NA
TGCAGCGTCAACTCTGGAAACACCATATATTTT	CSVNSGNTIYF	TRBV29-1	TRBJ1-3	few	NA
TGTGCCAGCAGTCCGTCAGGACTAGCGGGAGTCTACGAGCAGTACTTC	CASSPSGLAGVYEQYF	TRBV28	TRBJ2-7	once	TRBD2
TGTGCCAGCAGTCTCGGACAGGGACGGGAGACCCAGTACTTC	CASSLGQGRETQYF	TRBV2	TRBJ2-5	NA	TRBD1
TGTGCCAGCAGCTCACTAAGCGGGGGCGATAATTCACCCCTCCACTTT	CASSSLSGGDNSPLHF	TRBV7-9	TRBJ1-6	NA	NA
TGTGCCAGCAGCCGTAGGACAGTCTCTGGAAACACCATATATTTT	CASSRRTVSGNTIYF	TRBV13	TRBJ1-3	NA	NA
TGTGCCAGCAGTCAGACAGGGTCGAGAGCTGAAGCTTTCTTT	CASSQTGSRAEAFF	TRBV3-1/TRBV3-2	TRBJ1-1	NA	TRBD1
TGTGCCAGCAGTTTATTAACCCCGAGCCTTCGTGAAAAACTGTTTTTT	CASSLLTPSLREKLFF	TRBV28	TRBJ1-4	NA	NA
TGTGCCAGCAGGGCTGGGACAGGGGGTGACGAGCAGTACTTC	CASRAGTGGDEQYF	TRBV7-4	TRBJ2-7	NA	TRBD1
TGTGCCAGTCACATCCAAGAGACCCAGTACTTC	CASHIQETQYF	TRBV7-9	TRBJ2-5	NA	NA
TGTGCCAGCAGTAAAGCGGGAGGAGAGACCCAGTACTTC	CASSKAGGETQYF	TRBV12-3/TRBV12-4	TRBJ2-5	NA	TRBD2
TGTGCCAGCAACCGGGGTGGTGTCGGCTACACCTTC	CASNRGGVGYTF	TRBV9	TRBJ1-2	few	NA
TGTGCCAGCAGCTTAGGGACCGGACTAGCGGGGTCGGACGAGCAGTACTTC	CASSLGTGLAGSDEQYF	TRBV13	TRBJ2-7	once	TRBD2
TGTGCCAGCAGCAACGGGGGACAGAACTATGGCTACACCTTC	CASSNGGQNYGYTF	TRBV6-5	TRBJ1-2	NA	TRBD1
TGTGCCAGCAGTAGAGTAGCGGGAGAAAGGGAGACCCAGTACTTC	CASSRVAGERETQYF	TRBV27	TRBJ2-5	NA	TRBD2
TGTGCCTCGCCCCTAGTGGGACAGCTGTCAAACTATGGCTACACCTTC	CASPLVGQLSNYGYTF	TRBV30	TRBJ1-2	NA	TRBD1
TGTGCCGCAGGGGGCAGGGTGAACACTGAAGCTTTCTTT	CAAGGRVNTEAFF	TRBV27	TRBJ1-1	NA	TRBD1
TGTGCCAGCAGCACACAAGAGACCCAGTACTTC	CASSTQETQYF	TRBV5-4	TRBJ2-5	NA	NA
TGTGCCAGCAGTGAAGCGCTTAGAGGGAAACCCCTCCACTTT	CASSEALRGKPLHF	TRBV6-1	TRBJ1-6	few	NA
TGTGCCAGTAGTATTCGTGAGGGGGATGTAGGCTACACCTTC	CASSIREGDVGYTF	TRBV19	TRBJ1-2	NA	NA
TGCGCCAGCAGTCATCTGACCGGGACAGTCTTGAACACTGAAGCTTTCTTT	CASSHLTGTVLNTEAFF	TRBV23-1	TRBJ1-1	NA	TRBD1
TGCGCCAGCACGGAAGGGGTAATGGACTATGGCTACACCTTC	CASTEGVMDYGYTF	TRBV5-1	TRBJ1-2	NA	NA
TGTGCCAGCAGCTTAGGCCAGGGGGCGGAGGGTGAAGCTTTCTTT	CASSLGQGAEGEAFF	TRBV7-9	TRBJ1-1	NA	TRBD1
TGTGCCAGCAGCACCTGGGCCCCAGGTCCGAACACTGAAGCTTTCTTT	CASSTWAPGPNTEAFF	TRBV21-1	TRBJ1-1	NA	NA